The T cell receptor beta chain under discussion was sequenced for a study of blood T cell repertoires in COVID-19. The CDR3 is made up of 15 amino acids. Germline CDR1 is LNHDA and CDR2 is SQIVND (reference sequence). With V trimmed by 7 bases and J by 6 bases, 9 bases remained unmatched. This clone was recorded once. Clones were read by immunoSEQ multiplex PCR, and TCRdb kept only the in-frame ones, dropping some. The sample lists 200,000 to 250,000 clones; around 84% were seen once. The chain links TRBV19 to TRBJ2-1, with 10 bases aligning to TRBD2. This clonotype originated in a woman aged 18 to 35 with acute or convalescent COVID-19. Sequences were obtained from peripheral blood. CDR3 region: CASINPGLATNEQFF. CDR3 sequence (DNA): TGTGCCAGTATCAATCCGGGACTAGCGACCAATGAGCAGTTCTTC.